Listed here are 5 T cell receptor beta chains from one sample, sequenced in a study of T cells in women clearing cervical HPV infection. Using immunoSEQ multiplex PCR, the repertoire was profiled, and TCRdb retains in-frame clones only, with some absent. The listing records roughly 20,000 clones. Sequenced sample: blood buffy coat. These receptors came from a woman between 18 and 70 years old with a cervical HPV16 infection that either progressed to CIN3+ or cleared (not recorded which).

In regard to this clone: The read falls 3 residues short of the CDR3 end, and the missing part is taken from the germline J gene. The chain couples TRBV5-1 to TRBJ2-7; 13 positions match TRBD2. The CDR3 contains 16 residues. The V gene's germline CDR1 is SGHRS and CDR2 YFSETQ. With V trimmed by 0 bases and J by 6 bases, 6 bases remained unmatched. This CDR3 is CASSLAGTSGVREQYF. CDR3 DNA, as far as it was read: TGCGCCAGCAGCTTGGCCGGGACTAGCGGGGTTCGCGAG.

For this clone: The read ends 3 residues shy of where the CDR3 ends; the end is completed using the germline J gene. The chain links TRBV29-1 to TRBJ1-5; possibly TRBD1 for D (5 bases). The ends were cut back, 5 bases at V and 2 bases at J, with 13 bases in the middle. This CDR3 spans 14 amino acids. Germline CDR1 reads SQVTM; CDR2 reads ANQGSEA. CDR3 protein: CSVLQGYGNQPQHF. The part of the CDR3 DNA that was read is TGCAGCGTTCTCCAGGGCTACGGCAATCAGCCC.

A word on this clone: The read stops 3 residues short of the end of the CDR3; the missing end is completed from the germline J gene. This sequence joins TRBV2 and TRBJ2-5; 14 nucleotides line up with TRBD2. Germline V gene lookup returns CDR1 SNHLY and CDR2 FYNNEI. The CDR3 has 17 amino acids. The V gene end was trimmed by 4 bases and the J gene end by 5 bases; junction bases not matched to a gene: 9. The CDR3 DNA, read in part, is TGTGCCAGCAGTGCCAGACTAGCGGGGGGGCCTCTCGAGACC. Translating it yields CASSARLAGGPLET. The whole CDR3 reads CASSARLAGGPLETQYF.

CDR3 DNA (partial): TGTGCCAGCTCACCAAGGCAGGGGGGCACAGATACC. Amino acid sequence: CASSPRQGGTDT. From start to end, the CDR3 is CASSPRQGGTDTYTF. The genes are TRBV18 and TRBJ1-2, with 7 bases aligning to TRBD1. The read is 3 residues too short to cover the CDR3 end, so that end is filled in from the germline J gene. Germline V gives CDR1 KGHSH, CDR2 LQKENI. This CDR3 is built from 15 residues.

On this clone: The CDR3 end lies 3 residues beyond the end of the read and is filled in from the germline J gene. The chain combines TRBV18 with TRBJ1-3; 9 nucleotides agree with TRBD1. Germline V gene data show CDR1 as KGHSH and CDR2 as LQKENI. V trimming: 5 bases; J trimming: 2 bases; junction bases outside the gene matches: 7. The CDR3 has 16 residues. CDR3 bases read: TGTGCCAGCTCATCGGGACAGGGAAGGACTGGAAACACC. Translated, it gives CASSSGQGRTGNT. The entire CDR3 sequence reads CASSSGQGRTGNTIYF.